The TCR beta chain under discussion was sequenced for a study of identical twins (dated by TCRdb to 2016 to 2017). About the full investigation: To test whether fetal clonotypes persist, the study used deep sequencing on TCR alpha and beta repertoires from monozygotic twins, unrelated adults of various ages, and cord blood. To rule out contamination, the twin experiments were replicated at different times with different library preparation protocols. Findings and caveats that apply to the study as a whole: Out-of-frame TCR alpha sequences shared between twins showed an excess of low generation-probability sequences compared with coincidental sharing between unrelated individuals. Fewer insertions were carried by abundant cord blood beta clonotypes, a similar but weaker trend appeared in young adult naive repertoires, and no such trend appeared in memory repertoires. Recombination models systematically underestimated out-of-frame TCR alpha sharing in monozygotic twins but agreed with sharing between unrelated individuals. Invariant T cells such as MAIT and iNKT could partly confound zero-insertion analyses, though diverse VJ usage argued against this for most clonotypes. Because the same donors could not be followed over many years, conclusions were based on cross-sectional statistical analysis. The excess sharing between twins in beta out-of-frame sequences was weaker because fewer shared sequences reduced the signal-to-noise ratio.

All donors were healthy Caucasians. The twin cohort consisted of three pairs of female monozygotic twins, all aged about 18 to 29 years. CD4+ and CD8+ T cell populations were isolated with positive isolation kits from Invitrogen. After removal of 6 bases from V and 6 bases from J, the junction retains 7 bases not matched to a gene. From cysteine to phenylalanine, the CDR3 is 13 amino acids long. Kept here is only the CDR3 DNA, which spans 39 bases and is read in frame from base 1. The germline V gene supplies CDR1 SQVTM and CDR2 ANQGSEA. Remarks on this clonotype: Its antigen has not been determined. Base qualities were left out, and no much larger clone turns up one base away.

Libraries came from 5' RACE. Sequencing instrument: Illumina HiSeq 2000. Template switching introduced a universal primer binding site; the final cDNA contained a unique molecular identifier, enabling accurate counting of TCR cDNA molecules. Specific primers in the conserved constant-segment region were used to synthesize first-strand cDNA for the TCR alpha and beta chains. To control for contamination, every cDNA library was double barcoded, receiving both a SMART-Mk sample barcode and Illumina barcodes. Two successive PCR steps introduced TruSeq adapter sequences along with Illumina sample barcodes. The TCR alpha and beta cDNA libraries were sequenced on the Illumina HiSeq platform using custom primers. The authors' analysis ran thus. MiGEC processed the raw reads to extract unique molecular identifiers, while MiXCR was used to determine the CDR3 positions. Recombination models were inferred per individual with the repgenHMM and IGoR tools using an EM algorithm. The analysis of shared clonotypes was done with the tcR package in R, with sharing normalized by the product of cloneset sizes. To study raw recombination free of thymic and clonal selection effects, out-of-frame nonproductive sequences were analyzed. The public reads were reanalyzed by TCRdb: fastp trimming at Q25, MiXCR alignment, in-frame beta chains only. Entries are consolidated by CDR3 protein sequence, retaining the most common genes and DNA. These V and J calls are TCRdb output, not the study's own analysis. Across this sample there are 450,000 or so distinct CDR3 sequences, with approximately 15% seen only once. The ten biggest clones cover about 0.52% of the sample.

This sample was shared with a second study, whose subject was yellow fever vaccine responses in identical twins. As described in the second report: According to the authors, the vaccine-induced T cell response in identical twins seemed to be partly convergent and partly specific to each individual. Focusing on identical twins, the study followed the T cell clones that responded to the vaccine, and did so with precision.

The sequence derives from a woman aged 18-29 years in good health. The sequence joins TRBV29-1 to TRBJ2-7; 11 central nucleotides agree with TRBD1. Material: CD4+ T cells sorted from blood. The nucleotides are TGCAGCGTGAGGGACAGGGGGACTGGCGAGCAGTACTTC. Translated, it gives CSVRDRGTGEQYF.